This TCR beta chain was observed in a study of early T cells in non-severe SARS-CoV-2 infection. Germline loops: CDR1 MDHEN, CDR2 SYDVKM. This CDR3 comprises 17 residues. V was pared by 7 bases and J by 0 bases, with 19 bases between. In TCRdb, the 5' RACE reads were re-called with MiXCR into one record per CDR3 protein. The data contain some 67,000 distinct CDR3 sequences, over 8% of them singletons. This clonotype was observed a few times. A single base separates this from a much larger clone, so it may be a read error. This clonotype was obtained from an adult who was a healthcare worker with PCR-confirmed SARS-CoV-2 infection or an uninfected control (not recorded which). The material was whole blood, obtained at baseline. This chain connects TRBV28 to TRBJ2-1, with D maybe TRBD2 (6 bases). The CDR3 DNA reads as TGTGCCAGCAAACCTGGCGGGACGGGAAGCTCCTACAATGAGCAGTTCTTC. Its translation is CASKPGGTGSSYNEQFF. The full variable domain, with the rest looked up from reference TRBV28 and TRBJ2-1, is DVKVTQSSRYLVKRTGEKVFLECVQDMDHENMFWYRQDPGLGLRLIYFSYDVKMKEKGDIPEGYSVSREKKERFSLILESASTNQTSMYLCASKPGGTGSSYNEQFFGPGTRLTVL.